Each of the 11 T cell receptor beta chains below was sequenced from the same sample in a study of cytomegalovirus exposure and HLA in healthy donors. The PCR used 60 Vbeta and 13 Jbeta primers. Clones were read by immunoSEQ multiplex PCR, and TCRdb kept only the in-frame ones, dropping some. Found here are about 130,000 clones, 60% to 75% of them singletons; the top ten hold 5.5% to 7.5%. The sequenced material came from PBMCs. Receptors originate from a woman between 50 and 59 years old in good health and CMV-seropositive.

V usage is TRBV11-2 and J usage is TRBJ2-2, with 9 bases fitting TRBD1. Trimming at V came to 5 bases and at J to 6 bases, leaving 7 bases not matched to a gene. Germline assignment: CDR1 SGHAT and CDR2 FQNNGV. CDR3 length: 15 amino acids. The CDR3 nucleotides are TGTGCCAGCAGCCCCAACAGGGGGCGAGCCGGGGAGCTGTTTTTT. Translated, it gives CASSPNRGRAGELFF.

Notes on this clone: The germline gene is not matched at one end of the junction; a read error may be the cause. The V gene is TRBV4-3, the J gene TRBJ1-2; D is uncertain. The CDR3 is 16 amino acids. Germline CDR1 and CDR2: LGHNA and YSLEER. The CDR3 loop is CARSQAPGSGASGYTF. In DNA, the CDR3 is TGCGCCCGCAGCCAAGCCCCGGGCAGCGGCGCTTCCGGCTACACCTTC.

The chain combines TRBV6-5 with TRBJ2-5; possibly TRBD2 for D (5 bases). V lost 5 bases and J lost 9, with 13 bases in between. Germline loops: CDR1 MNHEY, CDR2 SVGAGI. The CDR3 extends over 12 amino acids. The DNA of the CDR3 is TGTGCCAGCAGTCGGGGATTCGGGGCCCAGTACTTC. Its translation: CASSRGFGAQYF.

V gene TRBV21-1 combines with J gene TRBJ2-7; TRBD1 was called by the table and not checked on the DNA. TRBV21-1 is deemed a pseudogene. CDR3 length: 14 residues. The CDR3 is CASSKGQKAYEQYF. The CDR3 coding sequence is TGTGCCAGCAGCAAAGGGCAGAAAGCCTACGAGCAGTACTTC.

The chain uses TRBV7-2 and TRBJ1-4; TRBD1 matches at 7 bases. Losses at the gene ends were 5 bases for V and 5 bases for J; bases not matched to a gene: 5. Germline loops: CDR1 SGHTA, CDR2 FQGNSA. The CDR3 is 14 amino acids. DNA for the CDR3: TGTGCCAGCAGCCAACAGGGGCTCAATGAAAAACTGTTTTTT. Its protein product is CASSQQGLNEKLFF.

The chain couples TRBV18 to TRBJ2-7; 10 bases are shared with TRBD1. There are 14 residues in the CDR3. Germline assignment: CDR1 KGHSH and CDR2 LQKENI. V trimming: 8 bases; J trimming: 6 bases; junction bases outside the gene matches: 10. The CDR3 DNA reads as TGTGCCAGCAACCCGGACAGGGGGGGAGGCGAGCAGTACTTC. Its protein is CASNPDRGGGEQYF. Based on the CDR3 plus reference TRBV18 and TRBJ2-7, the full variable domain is NAGVMQNPRHLVRRRGQEARLRCSPMKGHSHVYWYRQLPEEGLKFMVYLQKENIIDESGMPKERFSAEFPKEGPSILRIQQVVRGDSAAYFCASNPDRGGGEQYFGPGTRLTVT.

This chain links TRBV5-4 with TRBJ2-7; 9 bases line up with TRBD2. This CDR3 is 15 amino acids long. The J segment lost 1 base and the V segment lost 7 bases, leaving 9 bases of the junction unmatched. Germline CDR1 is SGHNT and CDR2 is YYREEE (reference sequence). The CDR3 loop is CASFPASGGSYEQYF. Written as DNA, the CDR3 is TGTGCCAGCTTCCCAGCCAGCGGGGGGTCCTACGAGCAGTACTTC.

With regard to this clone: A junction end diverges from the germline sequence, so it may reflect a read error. The CDR3 DNA is TGTGCCAGCAGCGTAGGGCAAAGGGACTCACCCCTCAACTTT. Encoded protein: CASSVGQRDSPLNF. V and J are TRBV9 and TRBJ1-6; TRBD1 is a possible D gene (5 bases). The CDR3 is 14 residues long. Per the germline V gene, CDR1 is SGDLS and CDR2 is YYNGEE.

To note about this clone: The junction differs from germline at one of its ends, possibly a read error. CDR3 residues: CSSSSPPGWGGNTEAFF. CDR3 nucleotides: TGTTCCAGCAGCTCCCCCCCAGGGTGGGGTGGGAACACTGAAGCTTTCTTT. V is TRBV7-9 and J is TRBJ1-1, with a tentative D call TRBD1 (5 bases). This CDR3 is 17 amino acids long. Germline CDR1 is SEHNR and CDR2 is FQNEAQ (reference sequence).

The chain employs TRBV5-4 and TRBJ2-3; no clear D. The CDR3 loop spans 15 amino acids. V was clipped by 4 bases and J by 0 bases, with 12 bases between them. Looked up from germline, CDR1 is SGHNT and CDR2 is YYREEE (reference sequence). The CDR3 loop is CASSREPTSTDTQYF. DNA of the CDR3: TGTGCCAGCAGCCGTGAGCCTACTAGCACAGATACGCAGTATTTT.

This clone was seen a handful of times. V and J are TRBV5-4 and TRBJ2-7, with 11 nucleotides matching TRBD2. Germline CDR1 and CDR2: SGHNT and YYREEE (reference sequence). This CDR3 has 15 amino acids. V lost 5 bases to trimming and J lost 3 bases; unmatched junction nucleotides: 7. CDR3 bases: TGTGCCAGCAGAATAGCGGGGGGGAAGGTCTACGAGCAGTACTTC. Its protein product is CASRIAGGKVYEQYF.